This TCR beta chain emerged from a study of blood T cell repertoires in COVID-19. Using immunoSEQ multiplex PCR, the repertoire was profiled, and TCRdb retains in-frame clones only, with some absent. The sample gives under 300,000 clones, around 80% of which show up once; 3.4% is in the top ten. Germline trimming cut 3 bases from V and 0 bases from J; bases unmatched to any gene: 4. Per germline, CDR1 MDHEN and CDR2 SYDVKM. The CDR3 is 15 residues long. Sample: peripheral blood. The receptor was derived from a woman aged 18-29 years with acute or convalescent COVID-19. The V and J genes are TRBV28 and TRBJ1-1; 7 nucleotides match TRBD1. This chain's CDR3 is CASSLGGQLNTEAFF. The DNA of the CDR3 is TGTGCCAGCAGTTTGGGGGGACAGTTGAACACTGAAGCTTTCTTT.